Shown below are 10 T cell receptor beta chains from a single sample sequenced in a study of CD8 T cells in ankylosing spondylitis. TCRdb reprocessed the 5' RACE reads with MiXCR, giving one entry per CDR3 protein. The sample contains 250,000 or so distinct CDR3 sequences, approximately 10% of which appear only once. Sequencing was performed on blood, either unsorted or a sorted T cell fraction (not recorded which). All receptors derive from a male donor with ankylosing spondylitis or in good health (not recorded which).

The table lists this clonotype with many counts. The rearrangement uses TRBV30 and TRBJ1-5, with a tentative D call TRBD1 (6 bases). This CDR3 is 13 amino acids long. Trimming removed 0 bases at V and 6 bases at J, with 9 bases between. The germline V gene has CDR1 GTSNPN and CDR2 SVGIG (reference sequence). CDR3 sequence: CAWSVAGVQPQHF. As DNA, the CDR3 is TGTGCCTGGAGTGTGGCAGGGGTTCAGCCCCAGCATTTT.

This clonotype was detected many times. The gene calls are TRBV20-1 and TRBJ2-7; D is possibly TRBD1 (6 bases). The CDR3 sequence is 11 residues long. Germline V gives CDR1 DFQATT, CDR2 SNEGSKA (reference sequence). V dropped 5 bases and J dropped 3 bases, with 8 bases sitting between them. The CDR3 DNA sequence: TGCAGTGCTGCGGACAGCTACGAGCAGTACTTC. Protein sequence: CSAADSYEQYF.

This clonotype was picked up many times. The V gene is TRBV12-3 or TRBV12-4, the J gene TRBJ1-1; D uncertain. The germline V and J ends were trimmed by 8 bases and 6 bases, with 10 bases remaining between them. The CDR3 spans 11 residues. The CDR3 DNA follows: TGTGCCAGCCAAGGGTTTTCTGAAGCTTTCTTT. This encodes CASQGFSEAFF.

The sample holds many counts of this clonotype. This chain uses TRBV20-1 with TRBJ1-2, with a weak D call TRBD1 (6 bases). The germline V and J ends were trimmed by 2 bases and 6 bases, with 28 bases remaining between them. Germline V gene sequence: CDR1 DFQATT, CDR2 SNEGSKA (reference sequence). There are 18 residues in the CDR3. The CDR3 is CSARNLLSPSGGAHGYTF. The CDR3 DNA follows: TGCAGTGCTAGAAACCTTCTTTCTCCGAGCGGGGGCGCGCATGGCTACACCTTC.

There are many counts of this clonotype. This rearrangement joins TRBV6-1 to TRBJ2-7; TRBD1 might be the D (5 bases). Trimming cost V 1 base and J 5 bases, with 6 bases left between them. CDR3 size: 12 residues. In germline, CDR1 is MNHNS, CDR2 SASEGT. CDR3 residues: CASSEGRDEQYF. CDR3 bases: TGTGCCAGCAGTGAAGGCAGGGACGAGCAGTACTTC.

This clonotype was recorded at least ten times. V usage is TRBV25-1 and J usage is TRBJ1-4; D perhaps matches TRBD1 (5 bases). Trimming stripped 5 bases from V and 2 bases from J, with 12 bases between. CDR1 MGHDK and CDR2 SYGVNS come from the germline V gene. This CDR3 spans 15 amino acids. For the CDR3, the DNA is TGTGCCAGCAGTCGCTCTCGGGGGACTAATGAAAAACTGTTTTTT. Encoded protein: CASSRSRGTNEKLFF. Filled out from reference TRBV25-1 and TRBJ1-4, the complete variable domain reads EADIYQTPRYLVIGTGKKITLECSQTMGHDKMYWYQQDPGMELHLIHYSYGVNSTEKGDLSSESTVSRIRTEHFPLTLESARPSHTSQYLCASSRSRGTNEKLFFGSGTQLSVL.

In its sample, this clonotype was seen many times. V usage is TRBV5-1 and J usage is TRBJ2-2; tentatively, D is TRBD1 or TRBD2 (6 bases each). The CDR3 sequence is 15 residues long. Germline V gene sequence: CDR1 SGHRS, CDR2 YFSETQ. Trimming cost V 0 bases and J 2 bases, with 8 bases left between them. The CDR3 DNA reads TGCGCCAGCAGCTTGGCCGGGGGCAACACCGGGGAGCTGTTTTTT. It translates to CASSLAGGNTGELFF. Full variable domain (remainder filled in from reference TRBV5-1 and TRBJ2-2): KAGVTQTPRYLIKTRGQQVTLSCSPISGHRSVSWYQQTPGQGLQFLFEYFSETQRNKGNFPGRFSGRQFSNSRSEMNVSTLELGDSALYLCASSLAGGNTGELFFGEGSRLTVL.

The rearrangement joins TRBV5-1 to TRBJ1-2, with D unresolved. V lost 4 bases and J 2 bases, leaving 9 bases between the germline ends. CDR3 length: 13 amino acids. Germline V lookup: CDR1 SGHRS, CDR2 YFSETQ. The CDR3 bases are TGCGCCAGCAGCGAGGACGGAAACTATGGCTACACCTTC. Translation: CASSEDGNYGYTF.

This clonotype was observed a handful of times. The V call is TRBV7-2, the J call TRBJ1-1; TRBD1 matches at 7 bases. Germline assignment: CDR1 SGHTA and CDR2 FQGNSA. Trimming cost V 4 bases and J 2 bases; bases outside gene matches: 10. This CDR3 spans 16 amino acids. The CDR3 nucleotides are TGTGCCAGCAGCTCTCAGGGGGGGACAGTAAACACTGAAGCTTTCTTT. Its protein product is CASSSQGGTVNTEAFF.

This clonotype was seen only a few times. The chain recombines TRBV30 with TRBJ2-7; TRBD1 matches 7 bases. This CDR3 has 15 residues. The germline V gene encodes CDR1 GTSNPN and CDR2 SVGIG (reference sequence). Trimming removed 0 bases from V and 2 bases from J; junction bases left unmatched: 7. CDR3 sequence reads: CAWSVKRDSTYEQYF. The CDR3 DNA is TGTGCCTGGAGTGTCAAGAGGGACAGTACCTACGAGCAGTACTTC.